Listed below are T cell receptor beta chains from one sample, sequenced in a study of blood T cells in healthy people across ages. TCRdb passed the 5' RACE reads through MiXCR, listing each CDR3 protein once. The table has approximately 880,000 distinct CDR3 sequences, roughly 52% seen once. The sequenced material came from blood. These receptors all come from a man aged 25 to 40 in good health. Each CDR3 is given with its conserved first and last residue.

CASSLDGRDYNEQFF	TRBV7-2	15	TRBJ2-1
CASSLEQGLTYEQYF	TRBV5-5	15	TRBJ2-7
CASSLAEPRGSPLHF	TRBV5-1	15	TRBJ1-6
CASFRDRTEAFF	TRBV27	12	TRBJ1-1
CASSQDTQLQGAVYEQYF	TRBV3-1	18	TRBJ2-7
CSARGRGVDGYTF	TRBV20-1	13	TRBJ1-2
CASSPRGIEAFF	TRBV6-6	12	TRBJ1-1
CASSATGVRNTEAFF	TRBV28	15	TRBJ1-1
CSVVAANTGELFF	TRBV29-1	13	TRBJ2-2
CASSLGDGTGNQPQHF	TRBV28	16	TRBJ1-5
CASSQNRAETQYF	TRBV6-5	13	TRBJ2-5
CASSFHRDNYQPQHF	TRBV9	15	TRBJ1-5
CASSQGQAMDTEAFF	TRBV4-1	15	TRBJ1-1
CAGSVAGESSYNEQFF	TRBV9	16	TRBJ2-1
CSARTSRGNEQFF	TRBV29-1	13	TRBJ2-1
CASIGGGDGYTF	TRBV6-1	12	TRBJ1-2
CASSPRRGLGGYTF	TRBV7-8	14	TRBJ1-2
CASSLEGGASTDTQYF	TRBV7-2	16	TRBJ2-3